Below are 25 T cell receptor beta chains sequenced from a single sample in a study of T cells after yellow fever vaccination (dated by TCRdb to the late 2010s). The treatment or condition label here, explained by the study, means: live attenuated yellow fever vaccine strain. Libraries were constructed by 5' RACE. Sequencing instrument: Illumina NovaSeq 6000. Using fastp at Q25 and MiXCR, TCRdb reprocessed the public reads and kept productive beta chains. Rows merge per CDR3 protein into single entries with the most common DNA and genes. The sample table holds about 220,000 distinct CDR3 sequences, of which less than 3.5% were seen once. The leading ten clones occupy 3.2% of the sample. Here the sequenced sample was CD4+ T cells sorted from PBMCs, taken 10 days after the yellow fever booster vaccination. These receptors all come from a man aged 18-30 years who received the YFV17D yellow fever vaccine.

The chain combines TRBV7-3 with TRBJ1-2; the D is unclear. Germline CDR1 is SGHTA and CDR2 is FQGTGA. Trimming took off 10 bases at V and 8 bases at J, with 14 bases between the two ends. This CDR3 is built from 11 residues. The CDR3 DNA reads as TGTGCCACCCGAGGACCCAAGGGCTACACCTTC. Translation: CATRGPKGYTF.

This clonotype was seen many times. The chain joins TRBV3-1 to TRBJ1-1, with D possibly being TRBD1 (6 bases). Trimming stripped 6 bases from V and 4 bases from J, with 18 bases between. The germline gives CDR1 LGHDT, CDR2 YNNKEL (reference sequence). The CDR3 extends over 15 amino acids. The CDR3 loop reads CASSYGQNLGTEAFF. CDR3 nucleotide sequence: TGTGCCAGCAGTTACGGACAGAACTTGGGCACTGAAGCTTTCTTT.

The chain couples TRBV2 to TRBJ2-7, with 9 nucleotides matching TRBD2. The CDR3 loop spans 14 amino acids. V lost 2 bases and J lost 4; bases outside the gene matches: 3. Germline V CDR1 and CDR2: SNHLY, FYNNEI. The CDR3 sequence is CASSEQRGVYEQYF. The CDR3 nucleotides read TGTGCCAGCAGTGAACAGCGGGGGGTATACGAGCAGTACTTC.

The chain combines TRBV4-2 with TRBJ1-6; the D is unclear. This CDR3 region has 15 residues. Germline loops: CDR1 LGHNA, CDR2 YNFKEQ. The V end was cut by 1 base, the J end by 10 bases, with 14 bases between. CDR3 region: CASSQVEGTGSPLHF. The DNA of the CDR3 is TGTGCCAGCAGCCAAGTTGAGGGAACGGGCTCACCCCTCCACTTT.

This clonotype was counted only a few times. The gene calls are TRBV20-1 and TRBJ2-2; 9 positions agree with TRBD1. This CDR3 is 17 amino acids long. The germline gives CDR1 DFQATT, CDR2 SNEGSKA (reference sequence). V shed 1 base, J shed 8 bases, and the junction held 14 bases outside the gene matches. The DNA for the CDR3 is TGCAGTGCTAGAGCGGCCGGGACAGGGAATTTTAAGGGGGAGCTGTTTTTT. This translates into CSARAAGTGNFKGELFF.

In its sample, this clonotype was seen a few times. The chain recombines TRBV28 with TRBJ2-5; D possibly corresponds to TRBD2 (6 bases). Trimming removed 3 bases from V and 1 base from J, with 15 bases in between. Germline CDR1 MDHEN, CDR2 SYDVKM. The CDR3 extends over 16 amino acids. This CDR3 reads CASSLGGILSQETQYF. In DNA, the CDR3 is TGTGCCAGCAGTTTGGGGGGAATCTTGTCCCAAGAGACCCAGTACTTC.

This clonotype was detected many times. The V call is TRBV10-1, the J call TRBJ2-7, with D perhaps matching TRBD1 (6 bases). The CDR3 is 14 amino acids. V dropped 5 bases and J dropped 3 bases, with 14 bases sitting between them. Germline-derived CDR1 and CDR2 are WNHNN and SYGVQD (reference sequence). In DNA, the CDR3 is TGCGCCAGCAGTCCCCCGGACAGATACTACGAGCAGTACTTC. Its translation is CASSPPDRYYEQYF.

This clonotype has more than one count but fewer than ten. The gene calls are TRBV5-4 and TRBJ1-2; D perhaps matches TRBD1 (6 bases). In germline, CDR1 is SGHNT, CDR2 YYREEE (reference sequence). This CDR3 is built from 14 residues. The ends were cut back, 3 bases at V and 4 bases at J, with 13 bases in the middle. The CDR3 spells CASSSGQRLYGYTF. In DNA form, the CDR3 reads TGTGCCAGCAGCTCCGGACAGAGACTCTATGGCTACACCTTC.

This clonotype came up many times. This chain connects TRBV9 to TRBJ2-3, with 9 bases fitting TRBD2. V lost 0 bases and J lost 4; bases outside the gene matches: 6. CDR1 is SGDLS and CDR2 is YYNGEE in the germline V gene. The CDR3 has 16 residues. The CDR3 loop reads CASSVGGGGAPDTQYF. CDR3 DNA sequence: TGTGCCAGCAGCGTAGGGGGCGGGGGGGCCCCAGATACGCAGTATTTT.

This clonotype was found a few times. The chain links TRBV6-5 to TRBJ2-5; D not certain. Germline loops: CDR1 MNHEY, CDR2 SVGAGI. This CDR3 has 15 amino acids. Trimming pared 6 bases from V and 3 bases from J, leaving 17 bases between. The CDR3 DNA reads TGTGCCAGCAGGCCAAGCGCCCGCAGTAAAGAGACCCAGTACTTC. It yields the protein CASRPSARSKETQYF.

This clonotype turned up a few times. The chain couples TRBV7-7 to TRBJ2-2; D may be TRBD1 or TRBD2 (5 bases each). V lost 1 base and J 6 bases, leaving 12 bases between the germline ends. The germline CDR1 and CDR2 sequences are SSHAT and FNYEAQ (reference sequence). The CDR3 is 15 amino acids. CDR3 nucleotides: TGTGCCAGCAGCTTAGGTGGCTGGGACCCCGGGGAGCTGTTTTTT. This gives the protein CASSLGGWDPGELFF.

This clonotype came up a few times. This rearrangement joins TRBV7-2 to TRBJ1-2; D not resolved. The CDR3 consists of 13 residues. Germline V gene lookup returns CDR1 SGHTA and CDR2 FQGNSA. Trimming shortened V by 5 bases and J by 8 bases, and 15 bases separated the two germline ends. The CDR3, as DNA: TGTGCCAGCAGCCCGACCCCCCCTATCGGCTACACCTTC. Residues: CASSPTPPIGYTF.

This clonotype was found many times. The chain links TRBV12-3 or TRBV12-4 to TRBJ2-1; perhaps D is TRBD1 or TRBD2 (5 bases each). This CDR3 has 16 amino acids. The V end lost 0 bases, the J end lost 0 bases, and 9 bases lay between the germline ends. CDR3 DNA sequence: TGTGCCAGCAGTTTAGCCGGGACCGCCTCCTACAATGAGCAGTTCTTC. The encoded protein is CASSLAGTASYNEQFF.

The rearrangement uses TRBV4-2 and TRBJ2-5, with a tentative D call TRBD2 (5 bases). The CDR3 is 14 amino acids. Trimming took 5 bases from V and 2 from J, leaving 12 bases between them. Germline loops: CDR1 LGHNA, CDR2 YNFKEQ. Here the CDR3 reads CASSAGSGQETQYF. DNA of the CDR3: TGTGCCAGCAGCGCTGGCAGCGGACAAGAGACCCAGTACTTC.

Only a few counts were recorded for this clonotype. CDR3 DNA sequence: TGTGCCAGCAGAAAAACTAGCGGGGCTACCTACGAGCAGTACTTC. It yields the protein CASRKTSGATYEQYF. The chain recombines TRBV7-2 with TRBJ2-7; 10 bases align to TRBD2. J gave up 2 bases and V 6 bases, and 7 bases lay outside the gene matches. The germline V gene has CDR1 SGHTA and CDR2 FQGNSA. This CDR3 contains 15 residues.

The table lists this clonotype with many counts. The chain's CDR3 is CASSQSGLNSPLHF. CDR3 nucleotides: TGTGCCAGCAGCCAGAGTGGGTTAAATTCACCCCTCCACTTT. The chain employs TRBV7-9 and TRBJ1-6, with no clear D. V shed 5 bases and J shed 7 bases, with 12 bases lying between them. Germline V gene data show CDR1 as SEHNR and CDR2 as FQNEAQ (reference sequence). This CDR3 has 14 residues.

This clonotype was seen many times. The V call is TRBV7-3, the J call TRBJ2-2, with no clear D. Trimming shortened V by 11 bases and J by 1 base, and 14 bases separated the two germline ends. Looked up from germline, CDR1 is SGHTA and CDR2 is FQGTGA. CDR3 length: 14 amino acids. CDR3 amino acids: CACRRSGNTGELFF. The CDR3 nucleotides are TGTGCCTGCCGTCGCTCCGGGAACACCGGGGAGCTGTTTTTT.

This clonotype was seen only a few times. The rearrangement links TRBV7-9 to TRBJ1-6; D is unresolved. This CDR3 is built from 13 residues. The V and J ends lost 8 bases and 7 bases respectively, with 12 bases between them. Germline assignment: CDR1 SEHNR and CDR2 FQNEAQ (reference sequence). The CDR3 spells CASEDSRNSPLHF. The DNA for the CDR3 is TGTGCCAGCGAGGACTCTAGGAATTCACCCCTCCACTTT.

There are many counts of this clonotype. The chain carries TRBV27 and TRBJ1-2; a possible D gene is TRBD1 (6 bases). The V and J ends lost 4 bases and 3 bases respectively, with 18 bases between them. CDR1 MNHEY and CDR2 SMNVEV come from the germline V gene (reference sequence). This CDR3 is 16 amino acids long. DNA of the CDR3: TGTGCCAGCAGTTCCACCTACGGGGGCTTTGACTATGGCTACACCTTC. Translated: CASSSTYGGFDYGYTF.

The chain couples TRBV19 to TRBJ2-5; D is perhaps TRBD1 or TRBD2 (7 bases each). Germline CDR1 reads LNHDA; CDR2 reads SQIVND (reference sequence). Trimming left V 5 bases short and J 2 bases short, with 15 bases between. CDR3 length equals 15 residues. CDR3 residues: CASSGSGTVQETQYF. CDR3 nucleotides: TGTGCCAGTAGTGGAAGCGGGACAGTTCAAGAGACCCAGTACTTC.

This clonotype was seen more than once but under ten times. V and J are TRBV24-1 and TRBJ2-5; TRBD2 agrees at 13 bases. V was pared by 4 bases and J by 2 bases, with 0 bases of the junction left unmatched. In germline, CDR1 is KGHDR, CDR2 SFDVKD. There are 15 residues in the CDR3. This chain's CDR3 is CATSETSGGQETQYF. CDR3 DNA sequence: TGTGCCACCAGTGAGACTAGCGGGGGGCAAGAGACCCAGTACTTC.

This clonotype was seen at least ten times. The chain uses TRBV3-1 and TRBJ1-6, with D unresolved. The CDR3 totals 12 residues. Germline V gives CDR1 LGHDT, CDR2 YNNKEL (reference sequence). V was shortened by 4 bases and J by 12 bases, with 10 bases between the two germline ends. As DNA, the CDR3 is TGTGCCAGCAGCCGCCTGCAGAAACCCCTCCACTTT. This sequence encodes CASSRLQKPLHF.

This clonotype was counted ten times or more. The chain recombines TRBV7-2 with TRBJ2-5; possibly TRBD2 for D (5 bases). V was shortened by 4 bases and J by 10 bases, with 13 bases between the two germline ends. This CDR3 comprises 12 residues. CDR1 and CDR2 from the germline V gene are SGHTA and FQGNSA. CDR3 region: CASSSPLGDQYF. The CDR3 bases are TGTGCCAGCAGCTCCCCCCTCGGGGACCAGTACTTC.

There are a few counts of this clonotype. The gene calls are TRBV6-5 and TRBJ1-1; 8 positions match TRBD1. The CDR3 runs 16 residues. CDR1 and CDR2 from the germline V gene are MNHEY and SVGAGI. The V gene end was trimmed by 2 bases and the J gene end by 3 bases; junction bases not matched to a gene: 8. CDR3 nucleotide sequence: TGTGCCAGCAGTTACCGCAGACAGGGGAAGCACACTGAAGCTTTCTTT. This codes for CASSYRRQGKHTEAFF.

The table lists this clonotype with many counts. The chain joins TRBV5-1 to TRBJ2-4; D is unresolved. Deletions cut 0 bases from V and 1 base from J, with 8 bases between. The CDR3 contains 15 residues. The germline V gene encodes CDR1 SGHRS and CDR2 YFSETQ. CDR3: CASSLDVGAKNIQYF. In DNA, the CDR3 is TGCGCCAGCAGCTTGGACGTTGGTGCCAAAAACATTCAGTACTTC.